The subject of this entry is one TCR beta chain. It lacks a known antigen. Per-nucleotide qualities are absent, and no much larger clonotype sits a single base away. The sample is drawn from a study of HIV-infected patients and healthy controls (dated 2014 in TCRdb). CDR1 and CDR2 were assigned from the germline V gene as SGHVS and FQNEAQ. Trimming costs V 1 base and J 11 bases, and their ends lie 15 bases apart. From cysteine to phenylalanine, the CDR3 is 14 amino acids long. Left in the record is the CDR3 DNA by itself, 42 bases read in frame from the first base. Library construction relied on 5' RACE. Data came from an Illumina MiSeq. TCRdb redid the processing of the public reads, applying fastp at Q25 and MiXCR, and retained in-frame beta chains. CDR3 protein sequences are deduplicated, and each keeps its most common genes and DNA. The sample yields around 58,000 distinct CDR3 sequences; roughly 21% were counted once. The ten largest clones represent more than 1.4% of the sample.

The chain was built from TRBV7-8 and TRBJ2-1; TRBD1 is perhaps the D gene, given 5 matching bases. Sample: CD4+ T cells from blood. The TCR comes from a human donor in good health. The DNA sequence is TGTGCCAGCAGCTTAGTAAAGGTGCAGGGAAAGCAGTTCTTC. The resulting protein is CASSLVKVQGKQFF.